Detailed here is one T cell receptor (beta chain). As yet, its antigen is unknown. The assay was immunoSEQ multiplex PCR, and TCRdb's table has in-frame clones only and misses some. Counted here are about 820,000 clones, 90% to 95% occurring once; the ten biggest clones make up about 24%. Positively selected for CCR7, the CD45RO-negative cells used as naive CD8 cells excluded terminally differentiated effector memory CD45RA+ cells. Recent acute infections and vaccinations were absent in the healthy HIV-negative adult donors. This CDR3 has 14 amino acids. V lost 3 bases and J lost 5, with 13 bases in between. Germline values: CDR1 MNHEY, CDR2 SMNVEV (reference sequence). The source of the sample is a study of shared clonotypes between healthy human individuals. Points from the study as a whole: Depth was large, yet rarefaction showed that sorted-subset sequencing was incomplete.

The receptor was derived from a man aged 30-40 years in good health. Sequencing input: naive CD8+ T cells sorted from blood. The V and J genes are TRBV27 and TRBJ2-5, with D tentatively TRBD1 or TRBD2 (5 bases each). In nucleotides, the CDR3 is TGTGCCAGCAGTTTGAAGGGACGAGTGGAGACCCAGTACTTC. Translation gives CASSLKGRVETQYF.